This TCR beta chain was captured by sequencing in a study of vaccination effects on CD4 cells after COVID-19. Study observations and caveats: Clones arising from infection and from vaccination showed marked clonal contraction late after vaccination. Early post-infection timepoints were missing from the study, which also had few convalescent patients.

Trimming removed 7 bases from V and 7 bases from J, with 7 bases in between. CDR3 length equals 11 residues. CDR1 is SNHLY and CDR2 is FYNNEI in the germline V gene. A note on this clone: The antigen is undetermined.

Before any sequencing was done, the ViraFEST assay used viral peptide pools to expand antigen-specific CD4+ T cells. Subsequent to a culture period of about nine days, CD4+ T cells were isolated. Vaccinees lacked prior SARS-CoV-2 infection and tested negative for nucleocapsid antibodies. Cultures of roughly 2 million PBMC per well contained approximately 10 IU/ml IL-2 plus 10 ug/ml peptides. Profiling relied on immunoSEQ multiplex PCR, and the TCRdb table lists in-frame clones only, not all of them. The sample consists of about 41,000 clones, approximately 80% of them appearing once. The chain joins TRBV2 to TRBJ2-2; D not resolved. The receptor's source is a human donor who received a COVID-19 vaccine. The specimen was CD4+ T cells from PBMCs cultured with HCoV-NL63 spike peptides, collected before COVID-19 vaccination. The CDR3 loop is CASKLNGELFF. For the CDR3, the DNA is TGTGCCAGCAAATTGAACGGGGAGCTGTTTTTT.